These 16 T cell receptor beta chains share one sample of origin, sequenced in a study of blood T cell repertoires in COVID-19. Assay used: immunoSEQ multiplex PCR; TCRdb lists only in-frame clones, some missing. The repertoire holds some 69,000 clones, with 90% as singletons. The sample was peripheral blood. The receptors come from a man aged 55 to 70 with acute or convalescent COVID-19.

The chain couples TRBV15 to TRBJ2-2, with D maybe TRBD1 (5 bases). V lost 0 bases and J 3 bases, leaving 20 bases between the germline ends. The CDR3 sequence is 19 residues long. Germline assignment: CDR1 LNHNV and CDR2 YYDKDF (reference sequence). This CDR3 reads CATSRDIRVGPRDTGELFF. The CDR3, as DNA: TGTGCCACCAGCAGAGATATCAGGGTAGGCCCTCGTGACACCGGGGAGCTGTTTTTT. The full variable domain, in which reference TRBV15 and TRBJ2-2 provide the parts outside the CDR3, is DAMVIQNPRYQVTQFGKPVTLSCSQTLNHNVMYWYQQKSSQAPKLLFHYYDKDFNNEADTPDNFQSRRPNTSFCFLDIRSPGLGDTAMYLCATSRDIRVGPRDTGELFFGEGSRLTVL.

This clone showed up just once. V is TRBV4-1 and J is TRBJ2-7; 7 positions match TRBD1. The germline gives CDR1 MGHRA, CDR2 YSYEKL. CDR3 length: 15 residues. The V and J ends lost 5 bases and 5 bases, in that order; junction bases with no gene match: 12. The CDR3 here is CASSAIRQGGNEQYF. CDR3 sequence (DNA): TGCGCCAGCAGCGCCATACGACAGGGTGGTAACGAGCAGTACTTC.

The rearrangement uses TRBV3-1 (or the pseudogene TRBV3-2) and TRBJ1-1, with D hard to call. Trimming cost V 1 base and J 5 bases, with 11 bases left between them. The CDR3 is 14 residues long. Germline values: CDR1 LGHDT, CDR2 YNNKEL (reference sequence). The CDR3 loop reads CASSQAGLGTEAFF. The CDR3 region has the DNA TGTGCCAGCAGCCAAGCCGGACTGGGAACTGAAGCTTTCTTT.

The gene calls are TRBV2 and TRBJ1-2, with a possible D match to TRBD1 (5 bases). The CDR3 has 15 residues. The V gene lost 0 bases and the J gene lost 4 bases, with 12 bases spanning the gap. Germline V gene lookup returns CDR1 SNHLY and CDR2 FYNNEI. The CDR3 DNA reads as TGTGCCAGCAGTGAAGCGCAGGGTAAGGCCTATGGCTACACCTTC. It is translated as CASSEAQGKAYGYTF.

The chain couples TRBV7-9 to TRBJ1-5, with D maybe TRBD1 (5 bases). Trimming took 1 base from V and 5 from J, leaving 18 bases between them. The CDR3 spans 17 residues. The germline V gene encodes CDR1 SEHNR and CDR2 FQNEAQ (reference sequence). In nucleotides, the CDR3 is TGTGCCAGCAGCTTAGGGGCGAGTGTGGGGCTGGATCAGCCCCAGCATTTT. As protein: CASSLGASVGLDQPQHF.

The V gene is TRBV18, the J gene TRBJ1-2; TRBD1 agrees at 10 bases. The V gene's germline CDR1 is KGHSH and CDR2 LQKENI. There are 16 residues in the CDR3. V dropped 2 bases and J dropped 3; count of bases not matched to a gene: 6. The DNA of the CDR3 is TGTGCCAGCTCACCAACCCCGGGACAGGGGCACTATGGCTACACCTTC. It specifies CASSPTPGQGHYGYTF.

V and J are TRBV5-5 and TRBJ1-4; TRBD1 aligns across 7 bases. This CDR3 has 15 amino acids. The germline V gene has CDR1 SGHKS and CDR2 YYEKEE (reference sequence). V was pared by 4 bases and J by 0 bases, with 3 bases of the junction left unmatched. The DNA for the CDR3 is TGTGCCAGCAGCCCCAGGGGGGCAACTAATGAAAAACTGTTTTTT. As protein: CASSPRGATNEKLFF.

Points on this clone: The sample holds other DNA sequences that translate to the same CDR3. CDR3 DNA sequence: TGTGCCAGCAGCCCAAGGGGGAGCTCCTACAATGAGCAGTTCTTC. The encoded protein is CASSPRGSSYNEQFF. The rearrangement joins TRBV9 to TRBJ2-1, with D perhaps TRBD1 (6 bases). Germline loops: CDR1 SGDLS, CDR2 YYNGEE. The CDR3 contains 15 residues. V lost 4 bases and J 0 bases, leaving 11 bases between the germline ends.

The rearrangement links TRBV27 to TRBJ1-1; D might be TRBD1 (5 bases). CDR3 length: 13 amino acids. Per the germline V gene, CDR1 is MNHEY and CDR2 is SMNVEV (reference sequence). V lost 3 bases and J lost 7, with 12 bases in between. Here the CDR3 reads CASSLGGNGEAFF. CDR3 coding DNA: TGTGCCAGCAGTTTGGGGGGAAACGGTGAAGCTTTCTTT.

CDR3 residues: CASGLVRAQRGPNEQFF. CDR3 sequence (DNA): TGTGCTAGTGGTTTGGTTAGGGCCCAGCGGGGGCCCAATGAGCAGTTCTTC. V gene TRBV12-5 combines with J gene TRBJ2-1; the match to TRBD2 covers 8 bases. Per germline, CDR1 LGHNT and CDR2 FRNRAP. V trimming: 0 bases; J trimming: 6 bases; junction bases outside the gene matches: 10. The CDR3 spans 17 residues.

This chain connects TRBV7-2 to TRBJ2-5; D is ambiguous. Germline CDR1 reads SGHTA; CDR2 reads FQGNSA. Trimming took 5 bases from V and 3 from J, leaving 10 bases between them. The CDR3 is 13 amino acids. The CDR3 nucleotides read TGTGCCAGCAGCCCCAGAAACGAAGAGACCCAGTACTTC. Translating it yields CASSPRNEETQYF.

V usage is TRBV30 and J usage is TRBJ1-1, with 9 bases matching TRBD1. With V trimmed by 2 bases and J by 7 bases, 8 bases remained unmatched. This CDR3 region has 14 residues. The V gene's germline CDR1 is GTSNPN and CDR2 SVGIG (reference sequence). CDR3 coding DNA: TGTGCCTGGAGTTCGGGACAGGGAGGTGGTGAAGCTTTCTTT. Translated, it gives CAWSSGQGGGEAFF.

The chain couples TRBV6-5 to TRBJ1-5; a possible D gene is TRBD1 (5 bases). The CDR3 runs to 14 residues. Germline-derived CDR1 and CDR2 are MNHEY and SVGAGI. With 8 bases removed from V and 3 bases from J, the gap between germline ends came to 14 bases. The CDR3: CASLRGTANQPQHF. The CDR3 region has the DNA TGTGCCAGCCTCCGCGGGACGGCCAATCAGCCCCAGCATTTT.

On this clone itself: Mismatch with germline at one junction end may stem from a read error. This chain connects TRBV7-8 to TRBJ1-1, with no clear D. The CDR3 runs 13 residues. The V gene's germline CDR1 is SGHVS and CDR2 FQNEAQ. The CDR3 loop is CASSPRQNAEAFF. As DNA, the CDR3 is TGTGCCAGCAGCCCACGCCAGAACGCTGAAGCTTTCTTT.

This chain uses TRBV18 with TRBJ1-5, with a tentative D call TRBD1 (6 bases). The CDR3 sequence is 15 residues long. The germline V gene encodes CDR1 KGHSH and CDR2 LQKENI. The V and J ends lost 4 bases and 4 bases respectively, with 14 bases between them. CDR3: CASSRGSGENQPQHF. The CDR3 DNA follows: TGTGCCAGCTCACGTGGATCAGGGGAAAATCAGCCCCAGCATTTT.

The chain combines TRBV5-1 with TRBJ1-6; 7 positions agree with TRBD1. The junction had 1 base not matched to a gene; V was cut back by 2 bases and J by 5 bases. Germline V gene lookup returns CDR1 SGHRS and CDR2 YFSETQ. This CDR3 region has 14 residues. For the CDR3, the DNA is TGCGCCAGCAGCTTACAGGGGCATAATTCACCCCTCCACTTT. Translation gives CASSLQGHNSPLHF.